This is a list of T cell receptor beta chains from one sample in a study of T cell responses to AZD1222 COVID-19 vaccine. Clones were read by immunoSEQ multiplex PCR, and TCRdb kept only the in-frame ones, dropping some. Of 170,000 or so clones in the sample, 85% to 90% were seen once. Source: peripheral blood, taken 28 days after the second AZD1222 dose. The receptors shown here come from an adult who received the AZD1222 COVID-19 vaccine. The CDR3 runs from the conserved cysteine through the conserved F or W. The D gene is left open where the match is weak.

v_call	d_call	j_call	cdr3_aa
TRBV6-5	TRBD2	TRBJ2-3	CASSYSRGGRDTQYF
TRBV6-6	NA	TRBJ2-3	CASTDFTTDTQYF
TRBV9	TRBD1	TRBJ2-7	CASSVAFGTGGNHEQYF
TRBV7-3	TRBD1	TRBJ1-6	CASSLLGQGGNSPLHF
TRBV7-6	NA	TRBJ1-5	CASSLYPNQPQHF
TRBV24-1	NA	TRBJ1-2	CATSDFGTDYGYTF
TRBV5-1	NA	TRBJ2-7	CASNSLTGYEQYF
TRBV2	NA	TRBJ2-1	CASSVLPSSYNEQFF
TRBV27	TRBD1	TRBJ1-2	CASRGKGGGVTGSVTF
TRBV28	TRBD2	TRBJ2-7	CASTSPGGPPSEQYF
TRBV7-2	NA	TRBJ1-2	CASSLGGGRGGGYTF
TRBV4-1	NA	TRBJ2-5	CASSHTGLAETQYF
TRBV9	TRBD1	TRBJ2-7	CASSEGAGTGRYEQYF
TRBV5-1	NA	TRBJ1-5	CASSRDSNQPQHF
TRBV10-2	TRBD2	TRBJ2-7	CASSAGGRYEQYF
TRBV5-6	NA	TRBJ1-3	CASSLSMVGNTIYF
TRBV15	NA	TRBJ1-3	CATSRGEVSGNTIYF
TRBV19	TRBD1	TRBJ1-1	CASSIPDRINTEAFF
TRBV9	NA	TRBJ2-7	CASSSGLGGEQYF
TRBV3-1/TRBV3-2	NA	TRBJ1-1	CASSQSDGNTEAFF
TRBV6-2/TRBV6-3	NA	TRBJ1-5	CASSYPGRAGSQPQHF
TRBV7-9	NA	TRBJ1-1	CASSLGLVYSEAFF
TRBV9	NA	TRBJ2-7	CASSPRAGGDYEQYF
TRBV10-3	NA	TRBJ2-2	CAISGNTGELFF
TRBV5-1	NA	TRBJ1-1	CASSLVRGSMNTEAFF
TRBV10-2	TRBD1	TRBJ1-5	CASSERAGGLQPQHF
TRBV9	TRBD1	TRBJ1-2	CASSLEQGAEGYTF
TRBV11-2	TRBD1	TRBJ2-7	CASSFGTDTIGQYF
TRBV21-1	NA	TRBJ1-1	CASSHPGEPSRDTEAFF
TRBV5-1	NA	TRBJ1-1	CASSSGDSFQNTEAFF
TRBV2	NA	TRBJ2-1	CASTRGEQFF
TRBV15	NA	TRBJ2-3	CATSRYTDTQYF
TRBV7-2	NA	TRBJ2-3	CASSSQTGSTDTQYF
TRBV18	TRBD1	TRBJ1-2	CASSPLTGGEYGYTF
TRBV5-1	TRBD1	TRBJ2-7	CASSLGQGTHEQYF
TRBV9	TRBD1	TRBJ1-6	CASSLQGSPLHF
TRBV19	NA	TRBJ2-6	CASSHTTAELNGANVLTF
TRBV25-1	TRBD1	TRBJ1-1	CASSETTGRNTEAFF
TRBV9	TRBD1	TRBJ2-5	CASSVGLGQGTQYF
TRBV4-1	NA	TRBJ2-3	CASSPDRSRTDTQYF
TRBV5-6	NA	TRBJ2-5	CASSPTGQGGETQYF
TRBV6-5	NA	TRBJ1-4	CASSYSGRVGHEKLFF
TRBV3-1/TRBV3-2	TRBD1	TRBJ1-2	CASSQVTGSGYTF
TRBV7-5	NA	TRBJ1-2	CARRPSPSSNGYTF
TRBV7-8	NA	TRBJ1-6	CASSWTNSPLHF
TRBV30	NA	TRBJ1-1	CAWIRGEGTEAFF
TRBV29-1	TRBD2	TRBJ2-5	CSVGVGGGGETQYF
TRBV28	NA	TRBJ2-7	CASRPGDYEQYF
TRBV7-2	TRBD2	TRBJ2-2	CASSSASGGRELFF
TRBV7-2	TRBD2	TRBJ2-3	CASSPPSSGSLSSTDTQYF
TRBV6-6	NA	TRBJ2-6	CASRVGSSGANVLTF
TRBV5-1	NA	TRBJ2-7	CASSRTGTSSYEQYF
TRBV12-3/TRBV12-4	NA	TRBJ2-2	CASSHQGWGELFF
TRBV28	TRBD1	TRBJ2-7	CASSTTGTGVSYEQYF